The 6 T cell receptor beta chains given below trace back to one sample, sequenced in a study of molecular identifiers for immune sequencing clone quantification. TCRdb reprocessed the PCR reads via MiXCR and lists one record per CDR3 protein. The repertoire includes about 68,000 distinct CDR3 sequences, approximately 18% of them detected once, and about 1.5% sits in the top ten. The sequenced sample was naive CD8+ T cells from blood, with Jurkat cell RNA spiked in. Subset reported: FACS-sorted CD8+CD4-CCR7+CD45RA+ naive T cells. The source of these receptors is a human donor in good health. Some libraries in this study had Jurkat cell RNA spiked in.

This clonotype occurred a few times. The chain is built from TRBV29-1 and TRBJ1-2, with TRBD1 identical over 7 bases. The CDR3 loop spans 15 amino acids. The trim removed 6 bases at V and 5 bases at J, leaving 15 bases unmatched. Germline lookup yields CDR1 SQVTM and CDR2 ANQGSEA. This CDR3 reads CSVGYLRDREYGYTF. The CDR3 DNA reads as TGCAGCGTCGGTTACCTCCGCGACAGGGAATATGGCTACACCTTC.

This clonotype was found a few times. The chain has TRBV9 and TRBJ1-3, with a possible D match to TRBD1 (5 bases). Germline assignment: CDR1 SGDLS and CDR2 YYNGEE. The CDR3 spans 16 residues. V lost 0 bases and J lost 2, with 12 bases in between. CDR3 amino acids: CASSVDSGAAGNTIYF. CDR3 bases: TGTGCCAGCAGCGTAGATTCTGGGGCTGCTGGAAACACCATATATTTT.

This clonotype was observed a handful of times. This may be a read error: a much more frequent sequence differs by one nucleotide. The CDR3 coding sequence is TGTGCCAGCAACCCAGATGGAGTGGCGTATGGCTACACCTTC. Translated, it gives CASNPDGVAYGYTF. The chain is built from TRBV3-1 and TRBJ1-2; no clear D gene. The V end lost 7 bases, the J end lost 5 bases, and 17 bases lay between the germline ends. Germline lookup yields CDR1 LGHDT and CDR2 YNNKEL (reference sequence). CDR3 length equals 14 residues.

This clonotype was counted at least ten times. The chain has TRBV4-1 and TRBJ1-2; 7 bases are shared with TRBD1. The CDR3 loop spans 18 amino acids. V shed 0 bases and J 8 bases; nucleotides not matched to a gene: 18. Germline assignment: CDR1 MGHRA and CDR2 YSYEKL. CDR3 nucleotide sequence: TGCGCCAGCAGCCAAGATCCCCTATGGGGTGAACAGGGGCTAGGCTACACCTTC. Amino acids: CASSQDPLWGEQGLGYTF.

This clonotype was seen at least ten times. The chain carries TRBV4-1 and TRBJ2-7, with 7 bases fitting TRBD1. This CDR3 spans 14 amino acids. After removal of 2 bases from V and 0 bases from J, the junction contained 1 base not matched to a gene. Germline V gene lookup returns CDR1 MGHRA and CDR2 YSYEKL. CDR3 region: CASSQRDSSYEQYF. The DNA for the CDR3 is TGCGCCAGCAGCCAAAGGGACAGCTCCTACGAGCAGTACTTC.

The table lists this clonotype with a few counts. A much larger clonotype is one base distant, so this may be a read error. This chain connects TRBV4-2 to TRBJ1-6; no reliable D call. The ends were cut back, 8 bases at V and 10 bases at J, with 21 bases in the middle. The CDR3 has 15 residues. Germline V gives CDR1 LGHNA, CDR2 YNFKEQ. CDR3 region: CASRPGPKGGSPLHF. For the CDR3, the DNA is TGTGCCAGCCGCCCCGGACCGAAAGGTGGATCACCCCTCCACTTT.